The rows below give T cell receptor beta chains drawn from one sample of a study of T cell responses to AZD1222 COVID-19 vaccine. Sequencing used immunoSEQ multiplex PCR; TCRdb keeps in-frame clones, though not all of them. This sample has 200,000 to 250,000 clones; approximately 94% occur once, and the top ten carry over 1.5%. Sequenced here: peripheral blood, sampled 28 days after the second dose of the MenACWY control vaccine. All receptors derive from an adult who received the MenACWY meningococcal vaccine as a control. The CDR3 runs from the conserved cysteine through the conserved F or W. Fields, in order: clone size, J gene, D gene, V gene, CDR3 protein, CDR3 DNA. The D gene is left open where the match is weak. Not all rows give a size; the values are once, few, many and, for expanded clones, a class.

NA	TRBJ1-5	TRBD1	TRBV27	CASSGGTGWNQPQHF	TGTGCCAGCAGCGGGGGGACAGGGTGGAATCAGCCCCAGCATTTT
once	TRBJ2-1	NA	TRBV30	CAWSVIDEQFF	TGTGCCTGGAGTGTAATCGATGAGCAGTTCTTC
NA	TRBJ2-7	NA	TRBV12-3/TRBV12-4	CASGSGSSYEQYF	TGTGCCAGCGGCTCAGGGTCCTCCTACGAGCAGTACTTC
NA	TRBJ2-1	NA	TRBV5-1	CASSPGPSGSEQFF	TGCGCCAGCAGCCCGGGACCCAGCGGAAGTGAGCAGTTCTTC
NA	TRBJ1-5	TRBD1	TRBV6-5	CASRPGQGTNQPQHF	TGTGCCAGCAGGCCGGGACAGGGGACCAATCAGCCCCAGCATTTT
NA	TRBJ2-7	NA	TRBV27	CASSFSGGDLSYEQYF	TGTGCCAGCAGTTTCTCTGGCGGGGATCTATCCTACGAGCAGTACTTC
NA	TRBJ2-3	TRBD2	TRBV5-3	CARSSPLEVAGGGDTQYF	TGTGCCAGAAGCTCTCCCTTGGAGGTAGCGGGGGGTGGAGATACGCAGTATTTT
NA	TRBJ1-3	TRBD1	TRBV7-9	CASSTAGQYSGNTIYF	TGTGCCAGCAGCACCGCGGGACAGTACTCTGGAAACACCATATATTTT
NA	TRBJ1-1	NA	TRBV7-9	CASSLGGLRYEAFF	TGTGCCAGCAGCTTGGGGGGGCTTAGATATGAAGCTTTCTTT
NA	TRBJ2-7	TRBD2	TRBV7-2	CASDPGRASGYSYEQYF	TGTGCCAGCGACCCCGGGAGGGCCAGCGGATATTCCTACGAGCAGTACTTC
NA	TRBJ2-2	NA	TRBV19	CASSSGWELFF	TGTGCCAGTAGTTCGGGGTGGGAGCTGTTTTTT
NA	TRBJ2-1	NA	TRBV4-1	CASSQAGDGAYNEQFF	TGCGCCAGCAGCCAAGCAGGGGACGGAGCCTACAATGAGCAGTTCTTC
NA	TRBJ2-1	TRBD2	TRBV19	CASSGLAAYNEQFF	TGTGCCAGTAGCGGACTAGCGGCCTACAATGAGCAGTTCTTC
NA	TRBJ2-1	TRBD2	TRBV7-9	CASSGLGTISNNEQFF	TGTGCCAGCAGCGGACTCGGGACTATATCAAACAATGAGCAGTTCTTC
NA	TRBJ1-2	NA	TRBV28	CASSIPQGYGYTF	TGTGCCAGCAGTATCCCTCAGGGCTATGGCTACACCTTC
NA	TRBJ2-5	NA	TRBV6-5	CASSYSTWKTQYF	TGTGCCAGCAGTTACTCGACCTGGAAGACCCAGTACTTC
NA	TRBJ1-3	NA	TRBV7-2	CASSQRPDSRRNTIYF	TGTGCCAGCAGCCAGAGACCGGACTCTCGACGAAACACCATATATTTT
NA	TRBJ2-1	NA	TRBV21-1	CASSRTGGRYNEQFF	TGTGCCAGCAGCAGGACAGGGGGCAGGTACAATGAGCAGTTCTTC
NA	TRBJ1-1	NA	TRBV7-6	CASSLAAGRDTEAFF	TGTGCCAGCAGCTTAGCCGCAGGGAGGGACACTGAAGCTTTCTTT
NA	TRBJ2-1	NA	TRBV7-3	CASSPDSPYNEQFF	TGTGCCAGCAGCCCAGACAGCCCCTACAATGAGCAGTTCTTC
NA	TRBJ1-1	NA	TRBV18	CASSPGVRGSAFF	TGTGCCAGCTCACCGGGGGTTCGCGGGTCGGCTTTCTTT
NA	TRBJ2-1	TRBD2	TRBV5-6	CASSLGGSSYNEQFF	TGTGCCAGCAGCTTGGGCGGGAGTAGTTACAATGAGCAGTTCTTC
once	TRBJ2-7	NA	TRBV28	CASSSSGLTYEQYF	TGTGCCAGCAGTTCCTCAGGGTTAACCTACGAGCAGTACTTC
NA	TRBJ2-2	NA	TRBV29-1	CSVVGPDANTGELFF	TGCAGCGTTGTCGGACCCGACGCGAACACCGGGGAGCTGTTTTTT
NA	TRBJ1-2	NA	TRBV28	CASTPTGALSNYGYTF	TGTGCCAGCACCCCCACGGGGGCGCTTTCCAACTATGGCTACACCTTC
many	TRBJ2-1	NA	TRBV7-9	CASSPRRDSYNEQFF	TGTGCCAGCAGCCCCCGTAGGGACTCCTACAATGAGCAGTTCTTC
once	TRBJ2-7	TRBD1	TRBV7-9	CASSSDRGHRYEQYF	TGTGCCAGCAGCTCCGACAGGGGGCATAGGTACGAGCAGTACTTC
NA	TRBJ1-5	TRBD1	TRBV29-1	CSVAQGAGDNQPQHF	TGCAGCGTTGCTCAGGGGGCGGGGGACAATCAGCCCCAGCATTTT
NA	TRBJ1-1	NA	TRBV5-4	CASRPRGDTEAFF	TGTGCCAGCAGACCTAGGGGGGACACTGAAGCTTTCTTT
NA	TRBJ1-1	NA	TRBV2	CASRVDRDTEAFF	TGTGCCAGCAGGGTAGACAGAGACACTGAAGCTTTCTTT
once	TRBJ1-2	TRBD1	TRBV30	CAWSLGQGGYGYTF	TGTGCCTGGAGCCTCGGACAGGGGGGGTATGGCTACACCTTC
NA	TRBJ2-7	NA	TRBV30	CAWTKSGAYSYEQYF	TGTGCCTGGACTAAATCCGGGGCCTACTCCTACGAGCAGTACTTC
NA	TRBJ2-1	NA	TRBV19	CASSPRGYNEQFF	TGTGCCAGTAGTCCCCGGGGATACAATGAGCAGTTCTTC
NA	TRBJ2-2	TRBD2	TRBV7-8	CASSLAAGGWTGELFF	TGTGCCAGCAGCTTAGCTGCCGGGGGGTGGACCGGGGAGCTGTTTTTT
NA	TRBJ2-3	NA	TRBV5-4	CASSTTSTDTQYF	TGTGCCAGCAGCACCACTAGCACAGATACGCAGTATTTT
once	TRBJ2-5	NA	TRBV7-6	CASSLPHGREETQYF	TGTGCCAGCAGCTTACCCCATGGCAGGGAGGAGACCCAGTACTTC
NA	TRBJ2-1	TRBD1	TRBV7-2	CASSRGTASYNEQFF	TGTGCCAGCAGCAGGGGGACAGCTTCTTACAATGAGCAGTTCTTC
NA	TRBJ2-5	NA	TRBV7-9	CASSGGRRVQETQYF	TGTGCCAGCAGCGGGGGCAGGCGCGTCCAAGAGACCCAGTACTTC
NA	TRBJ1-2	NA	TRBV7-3	CASSLNPVPENYGYTF	TGTGCCAGCAGCTTAAACCCGGTTCCCGAAAACTATGGCTACACCTTC
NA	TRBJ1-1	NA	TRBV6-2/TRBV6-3	CASSDWGLGAFF	TGTGCCAGCAGTGACTGGGGACTTGGGGCTTTCTTT
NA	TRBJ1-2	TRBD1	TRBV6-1	CASSEVPETGRNGYTF	TGTGCCAGCAGTGAAGTCCCAGAGACAGGGCGGAATGGCTACACCTTC
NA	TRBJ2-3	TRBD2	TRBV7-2	CASSPGLAGGTDTQYF	TGTGCCAGCAGCCCGGGACTAGCGGGGGGTACAGATACGCAGTATTTT
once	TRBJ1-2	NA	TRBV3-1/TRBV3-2	CASSLDRHYGYTF	TGTGCCAGCAGCCTGGACCGGCACTATGGCTACACCTTC
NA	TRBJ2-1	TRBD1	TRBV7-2	CASSLAGQGQFF	TGTGCCAGCAGCTTAGCGGGACAGGGGCAGTTCTTC
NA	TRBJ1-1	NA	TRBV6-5	CASSYSDSLNTEAFF	TGTGCCAGCAGTTACTCGGACAGTCTGAACACTGAAGCTTTCTTT
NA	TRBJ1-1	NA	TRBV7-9	CASSLLNTEAFF	TGTGCCAGCAGCTTACTGAACACTGAAGCTTTCTTT
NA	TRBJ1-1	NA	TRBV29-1	CSVARGTHATEAFF	TGCAGCGTTGCTCGGGGCACCCACGCCACTGAAGCTTTCTTT
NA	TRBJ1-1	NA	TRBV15	CATSTEGNEAFF	TGTGCCACCAGCACCGAGGGAAATGAAGCTTTCTTT
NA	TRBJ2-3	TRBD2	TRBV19	CASSFVGLSGGLTDTQYF	TGTGCCAGTAGTTTCGTAGGATTATCGGGAGGACTCACAGATACGCAGTATTTT
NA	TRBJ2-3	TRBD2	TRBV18	CASSSISGSATDTQYF	TGTGCCAGCTCATCAATCAGCGGGAGCGCCACAGATACGCAGTATTTT
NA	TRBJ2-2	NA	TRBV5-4	CASSSMDIIGTGELFF	TGTGCCAGCAGCTCAATGGACATCATCGGCACCGGGGAGCTGTTTTTT
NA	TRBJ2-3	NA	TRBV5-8	CASSLQGNTQYF	TGTGCCAGCAGCTTGCAGGGTAATACGCAGTATTTT
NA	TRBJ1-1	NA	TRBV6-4	CASSETLNTEAFF	TGTGCCAGCAGTGAAACGTTGAACACTGAAGCTTTCTTT
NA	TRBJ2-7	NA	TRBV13	CASSPSGASYEQYF	TGTGCCAGCAGCCCCAGTGGGGCCTCCTACGAGCAGTACTTC
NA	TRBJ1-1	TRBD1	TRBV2	CASLQGLNTEAFF	TGTGCCAGCCTACAGGGGCTGAACACTGAAGCTTTCTTT
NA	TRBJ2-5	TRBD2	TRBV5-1	CASSSSGAQETQYF	TGCGCCAGCAGCTCTAGCGGAGCTCAAGAGACCCAGTACTTC
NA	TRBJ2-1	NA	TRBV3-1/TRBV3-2	CASSQDWEEGSSYNEQFF	TGTGCCAGCAGCCAAGATTGGGAGGAGGGGAGCTCCTACAATGAGCAGTTCTTC
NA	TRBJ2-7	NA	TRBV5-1	CASSPGTPTYEQYF	TGCGCCAGCAGCCCCGGGACACCGACCTACGAGCAGTACTTC
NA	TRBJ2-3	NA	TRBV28	CASSSLPDTQYF	TGTGCCAGCAGTAGCCTCCCAGATACGCAGTATTTT
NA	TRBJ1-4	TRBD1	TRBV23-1	CASSQQGALEKLFF	TGCGCCAGCAGTCAACAGGGGGCACTTGAAAAACTGTTTTTT